The following is a TCR beta chain sequence with its context. Methods used by the authors: Using reference gene primer amplification, nucleated cell counts were estimated. TCRdb keeps only in-frame clones here, not all; method: immunoSEQ multiplex PCR. From that table come the V and J calls and clone size; the DNA was used to work out D and trimming. The sample shows around 180,000 clones, approximately 79% of them seen only once. Trimming stripped 5 bases from V and 0 bases from J, with 10 bases between. Germline CDR1 SEHNR, CDR2 FQNEAQ (reference sequence). The CDR3 covers 14 residues. The sample is drawn from a study of blood T cell repertoires in COVID-19. Looking at the study overall: The study drew acute and convalescent COVID-19 samples from the United States, Italy and Spain. PBMCs, B-cell-depleted T cells, or T cells were the source of the cDNA or gDNA that made up the material.

What was sequenced was peripheral blood. The chain joins TRBV7-9 to TRBJ1-1, with D unclear. This TCR was recovered from an elderly woman with acute or convalescent COVID-19. CDR3 amino acids: CASSAARVNTEAFF. For the CDR3, the DNA is TGTGCCAGCAGCGCCGCCCGGGTGAACACTGAAGCTTTCTTT.